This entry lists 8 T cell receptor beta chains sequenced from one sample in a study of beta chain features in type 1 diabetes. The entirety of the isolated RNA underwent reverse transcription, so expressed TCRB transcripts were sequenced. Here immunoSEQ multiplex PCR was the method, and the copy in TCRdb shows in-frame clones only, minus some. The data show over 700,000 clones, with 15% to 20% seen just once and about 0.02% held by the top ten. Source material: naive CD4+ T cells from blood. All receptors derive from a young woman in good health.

Here the CDR3 DNA reads TGTGCCAGCAGTTACTCGAAAATCGGGACCCAGTACTTC. This translates into CASSYSKIGTQYF. V and J are TRBV6-6 and TRBJ2-5; unclear D gene. Germline V gene sequence: CDR1 MNHNY, CDR2 SVGAGI (reference sequence). The CDR3 is 13 residues long. V dropped 0 bases and J dropped 7 bases, with 9 bases sitting between them.

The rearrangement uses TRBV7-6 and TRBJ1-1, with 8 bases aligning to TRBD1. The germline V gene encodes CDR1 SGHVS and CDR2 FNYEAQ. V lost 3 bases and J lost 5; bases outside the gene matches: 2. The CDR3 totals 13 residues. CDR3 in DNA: TGTGCCAGCAGCTTGACAGGGGTAACTGAAGCTTTCTTT. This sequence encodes CASSLTGVTEAFF.

The CDR3 DNA follows: TGTGCCAGTAGTCCCAGACAGGACGCTGAAGCTTTCTTT. Translated: CASSPRQDAEAFF. The rearrangement links TRBV19 to TRBJ1-1; a weak D match, TRBD1 (6 bases). The CDR3 has 13 amino acids. Germline V lookup: CDR1 LNHDA, CDR2 SQIVND (reference sequence). The V end was cut by 5 bases, the J end by 6 bases, with 13 bases between.

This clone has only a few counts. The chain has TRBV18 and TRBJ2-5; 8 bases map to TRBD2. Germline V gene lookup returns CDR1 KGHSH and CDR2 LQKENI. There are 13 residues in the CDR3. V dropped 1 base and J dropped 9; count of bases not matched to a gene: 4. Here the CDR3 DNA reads TGTGCCAGCTCACCACAGACTAGCGCGGCCCAGTACTTC. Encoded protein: CASSPQTSAAQYF.

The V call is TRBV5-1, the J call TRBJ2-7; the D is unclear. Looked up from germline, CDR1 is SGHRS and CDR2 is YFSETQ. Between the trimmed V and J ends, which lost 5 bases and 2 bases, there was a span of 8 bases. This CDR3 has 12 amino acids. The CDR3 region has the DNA TGCGCCAGCAGGGGCAGGACCTACGAGCAGTACTTC. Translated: CASRGRTYEQYF.

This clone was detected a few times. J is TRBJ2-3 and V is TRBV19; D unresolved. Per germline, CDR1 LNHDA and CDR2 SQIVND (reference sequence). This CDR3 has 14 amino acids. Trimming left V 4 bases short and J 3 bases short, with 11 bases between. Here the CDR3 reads CASSTPSNTDTQYF. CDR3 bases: TGTGCCAGTAGTACTCCTTCTAATACAGATACGCAGTATTTT. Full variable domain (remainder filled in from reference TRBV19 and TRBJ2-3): DGGITQSPKYLFRKEGQNVTLSCEQNLNHDAMYWYRQDPGQGLRLIYYSQIVNDFQKGDIAEGYSVSREKKESFPLTVTSAQKNPTAFYLCASSTPSNTDTQYFGPGTRLTVL.

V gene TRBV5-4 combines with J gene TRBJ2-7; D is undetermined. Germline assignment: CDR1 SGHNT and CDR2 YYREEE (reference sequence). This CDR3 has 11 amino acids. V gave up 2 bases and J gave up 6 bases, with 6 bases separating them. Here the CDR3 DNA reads TGTGCCAGCAGCTTTGGTGGCGAGCAGTACTTC. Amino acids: CASSFGGEQYF.

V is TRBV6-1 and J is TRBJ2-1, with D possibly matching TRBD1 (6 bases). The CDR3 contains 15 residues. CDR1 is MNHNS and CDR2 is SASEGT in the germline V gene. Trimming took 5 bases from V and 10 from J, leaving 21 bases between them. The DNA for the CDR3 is TGTGCCAGCAGTCCCCTCGACAGGTTGGTGAGCGAGCAGTTCTTC. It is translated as CASSPLDRLVSEQFF.